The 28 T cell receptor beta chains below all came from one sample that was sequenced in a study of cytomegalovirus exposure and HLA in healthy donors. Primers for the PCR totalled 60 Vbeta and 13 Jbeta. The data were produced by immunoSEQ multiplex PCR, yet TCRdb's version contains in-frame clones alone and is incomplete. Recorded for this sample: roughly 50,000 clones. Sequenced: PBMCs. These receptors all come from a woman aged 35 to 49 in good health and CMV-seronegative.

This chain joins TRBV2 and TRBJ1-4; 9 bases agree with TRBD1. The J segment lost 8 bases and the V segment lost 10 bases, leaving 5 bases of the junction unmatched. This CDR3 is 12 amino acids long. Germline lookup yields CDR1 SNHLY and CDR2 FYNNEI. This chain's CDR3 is CATSGTGEKLFF. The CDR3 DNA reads TGTGCCACCTCCGGGACAGGGGAAAAACTGTTTTTT.

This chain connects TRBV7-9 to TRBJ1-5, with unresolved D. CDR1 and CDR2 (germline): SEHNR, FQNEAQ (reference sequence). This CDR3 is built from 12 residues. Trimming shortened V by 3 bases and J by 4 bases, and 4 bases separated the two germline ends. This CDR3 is CASSFQNQPQHF. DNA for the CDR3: TGTGCCAGCAGCTTCCAGAATCAGCCCCAGCATTTT.

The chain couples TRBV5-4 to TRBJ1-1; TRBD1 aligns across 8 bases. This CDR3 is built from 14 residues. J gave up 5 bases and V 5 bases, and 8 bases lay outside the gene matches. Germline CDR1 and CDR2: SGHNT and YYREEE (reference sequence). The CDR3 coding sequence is TGTGCCAGCAGTCAAGGACAGGGTCGGACTGAAGCTTTCTTT. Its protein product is CASSQGQGRTEAFF.

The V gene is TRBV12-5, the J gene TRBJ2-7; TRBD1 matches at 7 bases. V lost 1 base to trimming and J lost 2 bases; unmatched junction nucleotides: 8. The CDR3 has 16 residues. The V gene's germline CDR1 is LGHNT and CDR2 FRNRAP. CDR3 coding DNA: TGTGCTAGTGGTTTGGGGAGTCGACAGGGAACCTACGAGCAGTACTTC. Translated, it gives CASGLGSRQGTYEQYF.

The CDR3 region is CASSPLWGVGQPQHF. The CDR3 nucleotides read TGTGCCAGCAGCCCACTTTGGGGGGTCGGGCAGCCCCAGCATTTT. The genes are TRBV7-8 and TRBJ1-5; possibly TRBD1 for D (5 bases). The CDR3 loop spans 15 amino acids. Germline values: CDR1 SGHVS, CDR2 FQNEAQ. V gave up 5 bases and J gave up 7 bases, with 18 bases separating them.

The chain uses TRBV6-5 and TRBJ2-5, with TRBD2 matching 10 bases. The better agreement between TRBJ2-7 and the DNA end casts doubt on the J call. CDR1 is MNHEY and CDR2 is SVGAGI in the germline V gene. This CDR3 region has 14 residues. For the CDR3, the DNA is TGTGCCAGCAGCGGACTAGCGGAGGGGTACGAGCAGTACTTC. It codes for CASSGLAEGYEQYF.

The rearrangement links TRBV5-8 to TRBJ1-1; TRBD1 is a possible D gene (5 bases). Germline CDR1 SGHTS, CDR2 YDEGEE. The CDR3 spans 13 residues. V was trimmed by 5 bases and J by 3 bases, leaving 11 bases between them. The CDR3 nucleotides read TGTGCCAGCAGTCCGGGGGGATACACTGAAGCTTTCTTT. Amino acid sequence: CASSPGGYTEAFF.

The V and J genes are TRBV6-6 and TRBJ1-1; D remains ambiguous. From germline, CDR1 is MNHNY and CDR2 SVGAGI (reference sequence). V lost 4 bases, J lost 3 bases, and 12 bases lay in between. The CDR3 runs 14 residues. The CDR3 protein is CASSSRIRDTEAFF. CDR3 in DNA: TGTGCCAGCAGTTCCAGAATTCGGGACACTGAAGCTTTCTTT.

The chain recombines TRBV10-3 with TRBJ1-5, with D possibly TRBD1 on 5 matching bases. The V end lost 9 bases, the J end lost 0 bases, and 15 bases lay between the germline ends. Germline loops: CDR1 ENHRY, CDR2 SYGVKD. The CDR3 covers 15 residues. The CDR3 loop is CAISDPTVSNQPQHF. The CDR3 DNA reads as TGTGCCATATCCGACCCGACAGTTAGCAATCAGCCCCAGCATTTT.

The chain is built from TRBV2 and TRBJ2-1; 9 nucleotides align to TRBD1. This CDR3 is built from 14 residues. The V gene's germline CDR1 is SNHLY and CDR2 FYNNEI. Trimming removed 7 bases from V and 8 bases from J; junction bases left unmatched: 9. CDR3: CASNRDRDVHEQFF. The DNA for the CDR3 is TGTGCCAGCAACCGGGACAGGGACGTACATGAGCAGTTCTTC.

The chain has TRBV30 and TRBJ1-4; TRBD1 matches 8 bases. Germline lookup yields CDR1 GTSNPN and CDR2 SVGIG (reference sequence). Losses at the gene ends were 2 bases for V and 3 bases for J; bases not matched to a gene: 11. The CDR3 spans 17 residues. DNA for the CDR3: TGTGCCTGGAGTAAGACAGGGGCAGGATGGGCTAATGAAAAACTGTTTTTT. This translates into CAWSKTGAGWANEKLFF. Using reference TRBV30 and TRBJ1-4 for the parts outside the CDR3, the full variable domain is SQTIHQWPATLVQPVGSPLSLECTVEGTSNPNLYWYRQAAGRGLQLLFYSVGIGQISSEVPQNLSASRPQDRQFILSSKKLLLSDSGFYLCAWSKTGAGWANEKLFFGSGTQLSVL.

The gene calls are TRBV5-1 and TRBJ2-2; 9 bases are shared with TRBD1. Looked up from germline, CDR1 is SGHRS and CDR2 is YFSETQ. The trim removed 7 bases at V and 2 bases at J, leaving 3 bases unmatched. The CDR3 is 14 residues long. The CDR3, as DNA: TGCGCCAGCGGCACAGGGGGCAACACCGGGGAGCTGTTTTTT. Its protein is CASGTGGNTGELFF.

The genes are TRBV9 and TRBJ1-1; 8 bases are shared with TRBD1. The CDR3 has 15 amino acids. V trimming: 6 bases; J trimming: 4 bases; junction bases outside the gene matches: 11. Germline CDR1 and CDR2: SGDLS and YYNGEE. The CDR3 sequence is CASNLQGTGGTEAFF. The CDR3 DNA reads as TGTGCCAGCAACCTACAAGGGACAGGAGGCACTGAAGCTTTCTTT. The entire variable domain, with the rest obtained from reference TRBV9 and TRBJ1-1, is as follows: DSGVTQTPKHLITATGQRVTLRCSPRSGDLSVYWYQQSLDQGLQFLIQYYNGEERAKGNILERFSAQQFPDLHSELNLSSLELGDSALYFCASNLQGTGGTEAFFGQGTRLTVV.

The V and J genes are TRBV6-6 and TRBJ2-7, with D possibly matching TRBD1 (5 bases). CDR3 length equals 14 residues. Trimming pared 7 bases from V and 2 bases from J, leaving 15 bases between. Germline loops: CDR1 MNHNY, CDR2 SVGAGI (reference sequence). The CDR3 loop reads CASTNQEGAYEQYF. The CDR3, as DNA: TGTGCCAGCACTAACCAGGAAGGGGCCTACGAGCAGTACTTC.

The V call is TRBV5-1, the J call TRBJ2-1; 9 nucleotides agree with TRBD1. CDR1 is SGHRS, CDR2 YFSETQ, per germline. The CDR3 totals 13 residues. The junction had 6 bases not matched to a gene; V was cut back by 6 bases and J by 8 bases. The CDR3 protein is CASMGQGVDEQFF. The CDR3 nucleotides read TGCGCCAGCATGGGACAGGGTGTGGATGAGCAGTTCTTC.

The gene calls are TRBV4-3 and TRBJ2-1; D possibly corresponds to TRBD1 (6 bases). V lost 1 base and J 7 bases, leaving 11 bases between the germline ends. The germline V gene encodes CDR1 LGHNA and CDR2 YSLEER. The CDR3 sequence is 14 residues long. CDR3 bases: TGCGCCAGCAGCCAAGGGACAGTCTATAATGAGCAGTTCTTC. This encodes CASSQGTVYNEQFF.

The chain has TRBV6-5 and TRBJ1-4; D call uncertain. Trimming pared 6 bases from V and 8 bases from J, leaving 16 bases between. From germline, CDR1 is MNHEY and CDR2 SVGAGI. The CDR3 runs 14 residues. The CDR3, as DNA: TGTGCCAGCAGACCGATCACCCGAGAGGAAAAACTGTTTTTT. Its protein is CASRPITREEKLFF.

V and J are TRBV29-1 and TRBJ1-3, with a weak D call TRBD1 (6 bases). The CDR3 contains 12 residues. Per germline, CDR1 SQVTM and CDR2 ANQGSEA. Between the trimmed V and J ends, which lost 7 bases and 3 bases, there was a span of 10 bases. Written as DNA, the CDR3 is TGCAGCGGTACAGGGTTTGGAAACACCATATATTTT. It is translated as CSGTGFGNTIYF.

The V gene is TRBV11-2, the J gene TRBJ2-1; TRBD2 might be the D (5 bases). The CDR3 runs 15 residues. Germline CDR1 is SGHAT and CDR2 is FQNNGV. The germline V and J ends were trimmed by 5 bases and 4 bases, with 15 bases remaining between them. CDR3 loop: CASSPLGGPYNEQFF. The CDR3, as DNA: TGTGCCAGCAGCCCTCTGGGCGGGCCTTACAATGAGCAGTTCTTC.

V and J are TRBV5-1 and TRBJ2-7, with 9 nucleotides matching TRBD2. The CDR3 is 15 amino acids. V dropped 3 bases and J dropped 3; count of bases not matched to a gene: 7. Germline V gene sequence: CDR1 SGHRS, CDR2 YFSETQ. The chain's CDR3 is CASSSLAGGDYEQYF. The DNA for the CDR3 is TGCGCCAGCAGCTCACTAGCGGGTGGGGACTACGAGCAGTACTTC.

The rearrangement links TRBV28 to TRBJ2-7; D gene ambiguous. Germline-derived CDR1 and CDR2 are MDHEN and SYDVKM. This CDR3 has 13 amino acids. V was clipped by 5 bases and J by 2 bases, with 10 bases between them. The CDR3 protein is CASSAPSTYEQYF. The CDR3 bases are TGTGCCAGCAGTGCACCGTCTACCTACGAGCAGTACTTC.

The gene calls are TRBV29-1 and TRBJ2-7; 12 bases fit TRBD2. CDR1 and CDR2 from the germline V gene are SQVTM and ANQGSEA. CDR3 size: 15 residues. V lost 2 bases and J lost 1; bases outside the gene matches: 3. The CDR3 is CSVEKGLAGSYEQYF. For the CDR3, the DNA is TGCAGCGTTGAAAAAGGACTAGCGGGATCCTACGAGCAGTACTTC.

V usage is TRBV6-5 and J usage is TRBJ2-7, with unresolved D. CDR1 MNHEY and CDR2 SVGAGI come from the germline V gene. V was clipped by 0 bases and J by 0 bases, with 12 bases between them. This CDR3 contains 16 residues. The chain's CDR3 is CASSYSLVRYSYEQYF. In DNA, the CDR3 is TGTGCCAGCAGTTACTCGCTGGTGCGGTACTCCTACGAGCAGTACTTC.

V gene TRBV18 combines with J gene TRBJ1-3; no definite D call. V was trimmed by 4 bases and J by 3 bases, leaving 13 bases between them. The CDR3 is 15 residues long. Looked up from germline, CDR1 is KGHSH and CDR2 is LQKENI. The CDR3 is CASSRPSGGGNTIYF. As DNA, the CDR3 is TGTGCCAGCTCACGACCTTCGGGAGGTGGAAACACCATATATTTT.

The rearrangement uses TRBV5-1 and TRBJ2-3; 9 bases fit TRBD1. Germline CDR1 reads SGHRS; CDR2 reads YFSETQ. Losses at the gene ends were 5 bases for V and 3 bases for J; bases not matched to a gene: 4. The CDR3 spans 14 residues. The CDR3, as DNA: TGCGCCAGCAGGAATGGACAGGGGACAGATACGCAGTATTTT. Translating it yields CASRNGQGTDTQYF.

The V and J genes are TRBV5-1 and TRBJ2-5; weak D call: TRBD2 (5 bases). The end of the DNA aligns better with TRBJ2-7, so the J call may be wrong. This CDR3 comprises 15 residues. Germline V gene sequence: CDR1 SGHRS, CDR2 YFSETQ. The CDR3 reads CASSLDAGSAYEQYF. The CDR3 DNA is TGCGCCAGCAGCTTGGATGCAGGTAGCGCCTACGAGCAGTACTTC.

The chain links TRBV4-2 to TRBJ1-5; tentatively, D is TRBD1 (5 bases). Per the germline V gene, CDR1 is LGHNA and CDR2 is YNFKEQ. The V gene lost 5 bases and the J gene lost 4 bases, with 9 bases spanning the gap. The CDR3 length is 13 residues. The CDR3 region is CASSETGNQPQHF. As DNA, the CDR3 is TGTGCCAGCAGCGAAACAGGTAATCAGCCCCAGCATTTT.

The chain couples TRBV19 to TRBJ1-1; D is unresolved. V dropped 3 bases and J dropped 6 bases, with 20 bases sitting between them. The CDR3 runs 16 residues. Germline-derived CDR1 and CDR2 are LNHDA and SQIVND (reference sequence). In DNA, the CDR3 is TGTGCCAGTAGTATGTATTACCCTGTTAAGCGGTCTGAAGCTTTCTTT. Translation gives CASSMYYPVKRSEAFF.